One and the same sample provided the 8 T cell receptor beta chains below, sequenced in a study of T cell changes during pregnancy in multiple sclerosis. Using immunoSEQ multiplex PCR, the repertoire was profiled, and TCRdb retains in-frame clones only, with some absent. This table holds 25,000 to 35,000 clones, approximately 89% found once. Sequenced here: CD8+ T cells from peripheral blood mononuclear cells, sampled in the first trimester of pregnancy. The receptors were gathered from a female donor with multiple sclerosis, enrolled in a pregnancy study.

This rearrangement joins TRBV5-4 to TRBJ2-7; 8 nucleotides align to TRBD2. Germline CDR1 SGHNT, CDR2 YYREEE (reference sequence). J gave up 7 bases and V 2 bases, and 5 bases lay outside the gene matches. This CDR3 is 13 amino acids long. The CDR3 region has the DNA TGTGCCAGCAGCTTCGGGACTAGGGGTGAGCAGTACTTC. It specifies CASSFGTRGEQYF.

This chain uses TRBV29-1 with TRBJ2-7, with a possible D match to TRBD2 (7 bases). The CDR3 is 14 amino acids. Germline loops: CDR1 SQVTM, CDR2 ANQGSEA. The V gene lost 2 bases and the J gene lost 5 bases, with 16 bases spanning the gap. CDR3 amino acids: CSVERGGLVHEQYF. The CDR3 DNA reads as TGCAGCGTTGAAAGGGGGGGCCTAGTCCACGAGCAGTACTTC.

The CDR3, as DNA: TGTGCCTGGAGTGTAGGAAGGGGGCAGCGGCTACGGGGCAATCAGCCCCAGCATTTT. Translation gives CAWSVGRGQRLRGNQPQHF. The chain has TRBV30 and TRBJ1-5, with 7 positions matching TRBD1. The CDR3 is 19 amino acids. The germline V gene has CDR1 GTSNPN and CDR2 SVGIG (reference sequence). Unmatched junction bases numbered 16, after V lost 0 bases and J lost 2 bases.

The genes are TRBV7-8 and TRBJ2-1; TRBD2 matches at 8 bases. The CDR3 runs to 16 residues. Germline assignment: CDR1 SGHVS and CDR2 FQNEAQ. V was clipped by 1 base and J by 5 bases; unmatched bases: 7. The CDR3 nucleotides are TGTGCCAGCAGCTTAGTCGGTGGGACTAGAGACAATGAGCAGTTCTTC. Its translation: CASSLVGGTRDNEQFF.

The chain recombines TRBV6-1 with TRBJ2-1, with TRBD2 matching 9 bases. This CDR3 spans 14 amino acids. Trimming took 10 bases from V and 3 from J; bases not matched to a gene: 7. Germline V lookup: CDR1 MNHNS, CDR2 SASEGT. The CDR3 loop is CATRREGLYNEQFF. The DNA of the CDR3 is TGTGCCACACGGCGGGAGGGCCTCTACAATGAGCAGTTCTTC.

A single count supports this clone. The chain carries TRBV5-1 and TRBJ2-7; possibly TRBD1 for D (5 bases). The CDR3 runs 14 residues. The V gene lost 2 bases and the J gene lost 3 bases, with 12 bases spanning the gap. Germline V gives CDR1 SGHRS, CDR2 YFSETQ. The CDR3 DNA reads TGCGCCAGCAGCTTTCGCAGGGTCGACTACGAGCAGTACTTC. This sequence encodes CASSFRRVDYEQYF. Using reference TRBV5-1 and TRBJ2-7 for the parts outside the CDR3, the full variable domain is KAGVTQTPRYLIKTRGQQVTLSCSPISGHRSVSWYQQTPGQGLQFLFEYFSETQRNKGNFPGRFSGRQFSNSRSEMNVSTLELGDSALYLCASSFRRVDYEQYFGPGTRLTVT.

The V gene is TRBV6-1, the J gene TRBJ2-1, with TRBD2 matching 10 bases. The germline gives CDR1 MNHNS, CDR2 SASEGT. With 5 bases clipped from V and 9 bases from J, the junction kept 7 bases outside the gene matches. This CDR3 is 14 amino acids long. The DNA for the CDR3 is TGTGCCAGCAGTCTTCAAGCGGGAGGGTCTGAGCAGTTCTTC. It is translated as CASSLQAGGSEQFF.

This chain joins TRBV18 and TRBJ2-7; D remains ambiguous. From germline, CDR1 is KGHSH and CDR2 LQKENI. CDR3 length: 14 amino acids. Trimming took 8 bases from V and 3 from J, leaving 17 bases between them. The CDR3 DNA reads TGTGCCAGCCCCCCTCTTGTGTCGAGCTACGAGCAGTACTTC. Translated, it gives CASPPLVSSYEQYF.